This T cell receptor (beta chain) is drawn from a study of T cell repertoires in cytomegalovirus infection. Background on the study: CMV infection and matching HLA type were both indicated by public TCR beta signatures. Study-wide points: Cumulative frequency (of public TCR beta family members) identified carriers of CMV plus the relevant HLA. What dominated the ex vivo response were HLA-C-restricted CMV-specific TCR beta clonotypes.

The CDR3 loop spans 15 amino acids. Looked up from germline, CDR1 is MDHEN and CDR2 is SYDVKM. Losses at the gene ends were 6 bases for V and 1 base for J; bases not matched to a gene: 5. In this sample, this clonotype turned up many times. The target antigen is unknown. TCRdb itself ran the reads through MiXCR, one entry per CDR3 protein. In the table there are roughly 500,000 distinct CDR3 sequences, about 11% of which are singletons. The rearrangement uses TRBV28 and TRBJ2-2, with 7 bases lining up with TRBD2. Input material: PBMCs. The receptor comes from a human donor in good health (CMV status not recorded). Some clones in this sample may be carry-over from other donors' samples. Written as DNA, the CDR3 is TGTGCCAGCAGCCTCGGGAGGAGGAACACCGGGGAGCTGTTTTTT. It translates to CASSLGRRNTGELFF. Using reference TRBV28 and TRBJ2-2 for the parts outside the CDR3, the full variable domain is DVKVTQSSRYLVKRTGEKVFLECVQDMDHENMFWYRQDPGLGLRLIYFSYDVKMKEKGDIPEGYSVSREKKERFSLILESASTNQTSMYLCASSLGRRNTGELFFGEGSRLTVL.